Listed here are 2 T cell receptor beta chains from one sample, sequenced in a study of T cell repertoires in cytomegalovirus infection. TCRdb ran MiXCR on the reads and lists one entry per CDR3 protein. Among about 220,000 distinct CDR3 sequences listed, 38% were seen once. No antigen has been assigned to these receptors. Sample: CD8+ T cells from cultured PBMCs, taken from culture after CMV antigen stimulation. The receptors originated from a human donor in good health (CMV status not recorded). Some clones in this sample may be carry-over from other donors' samples.

This rearrangement joins TRBV9 to TRBJ2-3; D gene unclear. This CDR3 has 15 residues. V was clipped by 4 bases and J by 3 bases, with 15 bases between them. The germline gives CDR1 SGDLS, CDR2 YYNGEE. CDR3 sequence (DNA): TGTGCCAGCAGCCCCCCAACCGGTAGGACAGATACGCAGTATTTT. It codes for CASSPPTGRTDTQYF. Variable domain in full (rest from reference TRBV9 and TRBJ2-3): DSGVTQTPKHLITATGQRVTLRCSPRSGDLSVYWYQQSLDQGLQFLIQYYNGEERAKGNILERFSAQQFPDLHSELNLSSLELGDSALYFCASSPPTGRTDTQYFGPGTRLTVL.

This chain links TRBV4-2 with TRBJ2-1, with 9 positions matching TRBD2. CDR1 is LGHNA, CDR2 YNFKEQ, per germline. This CDR3 is 16 amino acids long. With 3 bases clipped from V and 6 bases from J, the junction kept 9 bases outside the gene matches. CDR3 loop: CASSQVGTSIGNEQFF. CDR3 DNA: TGTGCCAGCAGCCAGGTCGGGACTAGCATCGGCAATGAGCAGTTCTTC.